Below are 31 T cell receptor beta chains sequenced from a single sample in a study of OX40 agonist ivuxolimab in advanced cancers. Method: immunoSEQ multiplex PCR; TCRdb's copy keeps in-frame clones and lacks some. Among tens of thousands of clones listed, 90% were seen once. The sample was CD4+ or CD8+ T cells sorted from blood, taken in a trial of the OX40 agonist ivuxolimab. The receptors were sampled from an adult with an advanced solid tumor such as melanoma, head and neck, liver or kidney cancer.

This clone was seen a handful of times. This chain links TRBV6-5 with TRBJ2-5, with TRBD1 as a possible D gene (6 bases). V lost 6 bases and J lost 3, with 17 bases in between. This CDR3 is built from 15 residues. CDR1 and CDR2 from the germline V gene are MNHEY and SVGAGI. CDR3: CASRQRDGTKETQYF. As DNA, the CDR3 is TGTGCCAGCAGGCAAAGGGACGGGACAAAAGAGACCCAGTACTTC.

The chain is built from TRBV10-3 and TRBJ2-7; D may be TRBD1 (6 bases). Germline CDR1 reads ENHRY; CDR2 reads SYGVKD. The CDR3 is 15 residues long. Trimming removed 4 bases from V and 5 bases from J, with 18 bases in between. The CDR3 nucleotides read TGTGCCATCAGTGGGCAGACAGGTAATAGGCACGAGCAGTACTTC. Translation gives CAISGQTGNRHEQYF.

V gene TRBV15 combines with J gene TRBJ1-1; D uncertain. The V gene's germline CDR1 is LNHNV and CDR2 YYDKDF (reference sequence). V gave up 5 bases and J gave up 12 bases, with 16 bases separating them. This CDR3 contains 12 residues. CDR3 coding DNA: TGTGCCACCAGCGTGGAGGGAGCGGCGCCTTTCTTT. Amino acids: CATSVEGAAPFF. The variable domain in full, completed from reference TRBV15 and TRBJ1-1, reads DAMVIQNPRYQVTQFGKPVTLSCSQTLNHNVMYWYQQKSSQAPKLLFHYYDKDFNNEADTPDNFQSRRPNTSFCFLDIRSPGLGDTAMYLCATSVEGAAPFFGQGTRLTVV.

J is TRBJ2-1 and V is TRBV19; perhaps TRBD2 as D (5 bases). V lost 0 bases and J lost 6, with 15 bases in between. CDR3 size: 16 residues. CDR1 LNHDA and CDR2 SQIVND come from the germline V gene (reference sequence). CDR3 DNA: TGTGCCAGTAGTATAGATCGGGGTAGTTATGGCAATGAGCAGTTCTTC. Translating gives CASSIDRGSYGNEQFF.

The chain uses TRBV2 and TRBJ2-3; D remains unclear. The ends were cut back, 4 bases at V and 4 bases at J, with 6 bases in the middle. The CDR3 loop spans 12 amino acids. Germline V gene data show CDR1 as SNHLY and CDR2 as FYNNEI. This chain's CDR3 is CASSVESDTQYF. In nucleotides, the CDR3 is TGTGCCAGCAGTGTGGAGTCAGATACGCAGTATTTT. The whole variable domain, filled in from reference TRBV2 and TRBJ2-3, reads EPEVTQTPSHQVTQMGQEVILRCVPISNHLYFYWYRQILGQKVEFLVSFYNNEISEKSEIFDDQFSVERPDGSNFTLKIRSTKLEDSAMYFCASSVESDTQYFGPGTRLTVL.

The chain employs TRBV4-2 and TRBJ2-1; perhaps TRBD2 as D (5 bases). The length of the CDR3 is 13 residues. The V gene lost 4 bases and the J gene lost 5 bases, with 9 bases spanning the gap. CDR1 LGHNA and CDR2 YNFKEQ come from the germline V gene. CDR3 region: CASSRVSDNEQFF. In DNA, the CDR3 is TGTGCCAGCAGCCGAGTTAGCGACAATGAGCAGTTCTTC.

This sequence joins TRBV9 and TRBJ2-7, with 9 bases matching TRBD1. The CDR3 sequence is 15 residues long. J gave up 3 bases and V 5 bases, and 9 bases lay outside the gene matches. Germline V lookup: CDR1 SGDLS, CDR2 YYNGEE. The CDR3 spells CASSLSPGQGYEQYF. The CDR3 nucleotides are TGTGCCAGCAGTCTTTCGCCGGGACAGGGCTACGAGCAGTACTTC.

The CDR3 region is CASSGGLAGSSEQYF. For the CDR3, the DNA is TGTGCCAGTAGTGGGGGACTAGCGGGCTCCAGCGAGCAGTACTTC. The chain has TRBV19 and TRBJ2-7; 12 bases agree with TRBD2. Germline CDR1 is LNHDA and CDR2 is SQIVND (reference sequence). The CDR3 length is 15 residues. With V trimmed by 5 bases and J by 6 bases, 8 bases remained unmatched.

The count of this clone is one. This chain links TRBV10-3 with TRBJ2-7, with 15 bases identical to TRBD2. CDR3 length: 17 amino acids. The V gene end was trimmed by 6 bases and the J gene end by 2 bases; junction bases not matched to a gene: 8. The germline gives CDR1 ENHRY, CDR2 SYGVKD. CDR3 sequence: CAISPGLAGGRTYEQYF. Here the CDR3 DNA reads TGTGCCATCAGCCCAGGACTAGCGGGGGGGAGGACCTACGAGCAGTACTTC.

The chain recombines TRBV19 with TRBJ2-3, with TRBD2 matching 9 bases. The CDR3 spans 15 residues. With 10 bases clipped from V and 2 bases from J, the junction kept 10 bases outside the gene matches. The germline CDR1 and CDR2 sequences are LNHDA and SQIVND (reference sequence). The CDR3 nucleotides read TGTGCCACCCAGGGGGGGACTAGCCTCACAGATACGCAGTATTTT. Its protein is CATQGGTSLTDTQYF.

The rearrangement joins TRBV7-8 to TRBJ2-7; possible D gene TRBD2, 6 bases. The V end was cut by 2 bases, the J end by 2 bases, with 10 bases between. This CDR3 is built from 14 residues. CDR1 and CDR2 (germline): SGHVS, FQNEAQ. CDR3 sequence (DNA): TGTGCCAGCAGCTTACGGGAGCCAACCTACGAGCAGTACTTC. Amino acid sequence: CASSLREPTYEQYF.

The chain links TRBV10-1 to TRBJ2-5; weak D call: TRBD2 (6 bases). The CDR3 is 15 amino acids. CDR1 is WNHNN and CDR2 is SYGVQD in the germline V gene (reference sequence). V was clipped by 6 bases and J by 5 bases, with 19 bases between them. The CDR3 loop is CASSAGYWERETQYF. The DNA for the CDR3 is TGCGCCAGCAGCGCGGGATACTGGGAGAGGGAGACCCAGTACTTC.

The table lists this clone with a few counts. For the CDR3, the DNA is TGTGCCAGCAGCTTAGAGCAGGGGGCTGGGTATGAGCAGTTCTTC. It translates to CASSLEQGAGYEQFF. This rearrangement joins TRBV11-3 to TRBJ2-1; 8 bases match TRBD1. The V and J ends lost 0 bases and 8 bases, in that order; junction bases with no gene match: 6. The CDR3 spans 15 residues. Germline loops: CDR1 SGHNT, CDR2 YENEEA.

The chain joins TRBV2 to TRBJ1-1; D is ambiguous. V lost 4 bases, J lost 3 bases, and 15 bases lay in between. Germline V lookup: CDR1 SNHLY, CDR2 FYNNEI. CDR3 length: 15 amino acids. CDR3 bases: TGTGCCAGCAGTGTAGAGGGTAGGATTGACACTGAAGCTTTCTTT. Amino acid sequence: CASSVEGRIDTEAFF.

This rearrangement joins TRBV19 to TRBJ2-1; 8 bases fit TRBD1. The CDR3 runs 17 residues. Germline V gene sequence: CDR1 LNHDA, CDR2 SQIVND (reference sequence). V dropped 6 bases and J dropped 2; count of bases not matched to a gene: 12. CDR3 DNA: TGTGCCAGTAGCGACCAGGGGCCAGGGGGCCCCTACAATGAGCAGTTCTTC. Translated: CASSDQGPGGPYNEQFF.

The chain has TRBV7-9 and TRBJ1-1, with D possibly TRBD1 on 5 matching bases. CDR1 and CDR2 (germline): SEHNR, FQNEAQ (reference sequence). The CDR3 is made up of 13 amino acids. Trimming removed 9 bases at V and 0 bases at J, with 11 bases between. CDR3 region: CASRTTVNTEAFF. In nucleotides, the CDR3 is TGTGCCAGTCGGACGACAGTGAACACTGAAGCTTTCTTT.

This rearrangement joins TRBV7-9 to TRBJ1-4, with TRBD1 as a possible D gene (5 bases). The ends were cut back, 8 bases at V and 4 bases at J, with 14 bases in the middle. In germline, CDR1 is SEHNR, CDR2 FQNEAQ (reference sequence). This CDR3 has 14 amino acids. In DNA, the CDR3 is TGTGCCAGCCCGGGGCAGGCGGATAATGAAAAACTGTTTTTT. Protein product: CASPGQADNEKLFF. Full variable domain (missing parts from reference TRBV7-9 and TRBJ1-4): DTGVSQNPRHKITKRGQNVTFRCDPISEHNRLYWYRQTLGQGPEFLTYFQNEAQLEKSRLLSDRFSAERPKGSFSTLEIQRTEQGDSAMYLCASPGQADNEKLFFGSGTQLSVL.

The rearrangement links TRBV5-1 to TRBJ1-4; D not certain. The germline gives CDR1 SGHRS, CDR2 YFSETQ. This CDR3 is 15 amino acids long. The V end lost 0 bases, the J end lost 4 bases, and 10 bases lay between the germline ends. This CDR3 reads CASSLGQSLNEKLFF. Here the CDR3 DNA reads TGCGCCAGCAGCTTGGGGCAGTCTCTTAATGAAAAACTGTTTTTT.

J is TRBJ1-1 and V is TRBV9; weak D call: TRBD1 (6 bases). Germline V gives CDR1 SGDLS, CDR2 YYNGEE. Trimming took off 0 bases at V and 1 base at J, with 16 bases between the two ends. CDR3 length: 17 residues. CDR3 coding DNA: TGTGCCAGCAGCGTAGGCAGGGGAGTTGTACGGAACACTGAAGCTTTCTTT. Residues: CASSVGRGVVRNTEAFF.

CDR3 bases: TGTGCCAGCAGTCCCCAGGGGGAGGTCACAGATACGCAGTATTTT. Its translation is CASSPQGEVTDTQYF. The rearrangement uses TRBV2 and TRBJ2-3, with a possible D match to TRBD1 (7 bases). The germline V gene has CDR1 SNHLY and CDR2 FYNNEI. The CDR3 is 15 amino acids. V gave up 5 bases and J gave up 2 bases, with 14 bases separating them.

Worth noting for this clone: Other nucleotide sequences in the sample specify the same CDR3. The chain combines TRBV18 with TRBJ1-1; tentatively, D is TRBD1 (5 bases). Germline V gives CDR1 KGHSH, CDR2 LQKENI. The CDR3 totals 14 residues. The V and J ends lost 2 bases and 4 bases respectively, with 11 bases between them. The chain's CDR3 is CASSPGGAGTEAFF. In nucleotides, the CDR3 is TGTGCCAGCTCACCAGGCGGGGCGGGCACTGAAGCTTTCTTT.

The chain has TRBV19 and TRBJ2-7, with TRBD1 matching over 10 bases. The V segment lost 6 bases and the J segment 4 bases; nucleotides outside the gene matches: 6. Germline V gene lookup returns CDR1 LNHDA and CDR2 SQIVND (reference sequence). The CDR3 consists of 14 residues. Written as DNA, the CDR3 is TGTGCCAGTAGCTCGGGGACAGGGGTTTACGAGCAGTACTTC. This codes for CASSSGTGVYEQYF. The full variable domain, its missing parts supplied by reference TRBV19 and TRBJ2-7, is DGGITQSPKYLFRKEGQNVTLSCEQNLNHDAMYWYRQDPGQGLRLIYYSQIVNDFQKGDIAEGYSVSREKKESFPLTVTSAQKNPTAFYLCASSSGTGVYEQYFGPGTRLTVT.

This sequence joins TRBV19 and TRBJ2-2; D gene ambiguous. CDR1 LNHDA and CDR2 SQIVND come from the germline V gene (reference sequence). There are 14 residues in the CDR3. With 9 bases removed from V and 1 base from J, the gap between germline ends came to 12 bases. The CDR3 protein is CASTIQQNTGELFF. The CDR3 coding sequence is TGTGCCAGCACGATCCAGCAGAACACCGGGGAGCTGTTTTTT. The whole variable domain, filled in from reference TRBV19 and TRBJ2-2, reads DGGITQSPKYLFRKEGQNVTLSCEQNLNHDAMYWYRQDPGQGLRLIYYSQIVNDFQKGDIAEGYSVSREKKESFPLTVTSAQKNPTAFYLCASTIQQNTGELFFGEGSRLTVL.

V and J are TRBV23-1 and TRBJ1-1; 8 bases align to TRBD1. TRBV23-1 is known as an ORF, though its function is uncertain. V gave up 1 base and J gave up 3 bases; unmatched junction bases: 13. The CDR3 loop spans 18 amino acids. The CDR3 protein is CASSQFPYTTGGDTEAFF. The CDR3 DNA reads TGCGCCAGCAGTCAATTCCCCTACACAACAGGGGGGGACACTGAAGCTTTCTTT.

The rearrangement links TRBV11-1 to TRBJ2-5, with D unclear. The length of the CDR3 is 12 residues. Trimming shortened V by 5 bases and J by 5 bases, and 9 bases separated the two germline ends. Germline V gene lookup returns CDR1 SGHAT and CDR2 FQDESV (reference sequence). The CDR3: CASSPNSETQYF. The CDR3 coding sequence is TGTGCCAGCAGCCCGAACAGCGAGACCCAGTACTTC. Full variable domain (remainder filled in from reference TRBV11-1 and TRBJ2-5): EAEVAQSPRYKITEKSQAVAFWCDPISGHATLYWYRQILGQGPELLVQFQDESVVDDSQLPKDRFSAERLKGVDSTLKIQPAELGDSAMYLCASSPNSETQYFGPGTRLLVL.

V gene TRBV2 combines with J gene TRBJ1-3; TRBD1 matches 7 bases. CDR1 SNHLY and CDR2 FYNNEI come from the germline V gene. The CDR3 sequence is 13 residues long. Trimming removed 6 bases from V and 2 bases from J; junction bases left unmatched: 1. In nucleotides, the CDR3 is TGTGCCAGCAGGACAGGGCCTGGAAACACCATATATTTT. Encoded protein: CASRTGPGNTIYF.

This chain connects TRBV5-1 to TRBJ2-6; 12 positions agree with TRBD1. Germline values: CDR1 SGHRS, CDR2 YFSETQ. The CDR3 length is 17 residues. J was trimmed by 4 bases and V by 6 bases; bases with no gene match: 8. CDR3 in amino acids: CASNTGQGASGANVLTF. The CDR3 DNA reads TGCGCCAGCAACACGGGACAGGGGGCCTCAGGGGCCAACGTCCTGACTTTC. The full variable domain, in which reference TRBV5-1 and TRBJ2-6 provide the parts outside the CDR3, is KAGVTQTPRYLIKTRGQQVTLSCSPISGHRSVSWYQQTPGQGLQFLFEYFSETQRNKGNFPGRFSGRQFSNSRSEMNVSTLELGDSALYLCASNTGQGASGANVLTFGAGSRLTVL.

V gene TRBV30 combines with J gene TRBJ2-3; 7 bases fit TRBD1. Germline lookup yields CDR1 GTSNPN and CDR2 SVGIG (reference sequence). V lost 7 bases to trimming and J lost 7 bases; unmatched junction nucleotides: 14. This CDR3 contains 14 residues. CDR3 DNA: TGTGCCTTGGGGGAGAAGGACAGGTTGAATACGCAGTATTTT. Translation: CALGEKDRLNTQYF.

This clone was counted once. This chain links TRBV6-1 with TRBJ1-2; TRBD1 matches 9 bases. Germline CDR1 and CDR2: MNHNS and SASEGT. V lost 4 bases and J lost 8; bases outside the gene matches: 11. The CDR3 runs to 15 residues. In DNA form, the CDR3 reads TGTGCCAGCAGTGCAAACCCGGGACAGGGTTGGGGCTACACCTTC. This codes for CASSANPGQGWGYTF.

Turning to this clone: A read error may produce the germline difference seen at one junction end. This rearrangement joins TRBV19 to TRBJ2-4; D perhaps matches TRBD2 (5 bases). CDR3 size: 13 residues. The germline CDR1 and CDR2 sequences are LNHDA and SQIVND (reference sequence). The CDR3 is CASSIGRRNIQYF. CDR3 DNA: TGTGCCAGTAGCATAGGGAGAAGGAACATTCAGTACTTC.

CDR3 residues: CASSLGQGFYGYTF. The CDR3 DNA reads as TGTGCCAGCAGCTTAGGACAGGGCTTCTATGGCTACACCTTC. V is TRBV5-8 and J is TRBJ1-2; 8 nucleotides agree with TRBD1. Germline V gives CDR1 SGHTS, CDR2 YDEGEE. This CDR3 has 14 amino acids. The ends lost 2 bases at V and 4 bases at J; junction bases unmatched: 4.